The rows below give T cell receptor beta chains drawn from one sample of a study of post-analysis software for immune sequencing data. TCRdb itself ran the PCR reads through MiXCR, one entry per CDR3 protein. The sample lists fewer than 550,000 distinct CDR3 sequences; 34% were seen once. Source material: blood. All receptors derive from a girl aged 2-17 years with multiple sclerosis. Each CDR3 is given with its conserved first and last residue. Each record gives: V gene, D gene, clone size, J gene, CDR3 DNA, CDR3 protein. A D gene is named only where the DNA matches it firmly. Rows may omit the clone size; those that give it use once, few, many or a size class.

v_gene: TRBV14; d_gene: .; abundance: .; j_gene: TRBJ2-6; CDR3nt: TGTGCCAGCAGCCCTGGAATTGGGGCCAACGTCCTGACTTTC; CDR3aa: CASSPGIGANVLTF
v_gene: TRBV28; d_gene: .; abundance: .; j_gene: TRBJ2-5; CDR3nt: TGTGCCAGCAGGACCACAAGCGCTAGGTGGGAGACCCAGTACTTC; CDR3aa: CASRTTSARWETQYF
v_gene: TRBV11-2; d_gene: TRBD2; abundance: .; j_gene: TRBJ2-1; CDR3nt: TGTGCCAGCAGCTTCTCCGGCGGGGGGGCCTCCAATGAGCAGTTCTTC; CDR3aa: CASSFSGGGASNEQFF
v_gene: TRBV5-1; d_gene: .; abundance: .; j_gene: TRBJ2-3; CDR3nt: TGCGCCAGCAGCTTGGCCTCAGGGTATACGCAGTATTTT; CDR3aa: CASSLASGYTQYF
v_gene: TRBV5-1; d_gene: .; abundance: .; j_gene: TRBJ2-3; CDR3nt: TGCGCCAGCAGCTACAACCGCGATACGCAGTATTTT; CDR3aa: CASSYNRDTQYF
v_gene: TRBV13; d_gene: .; abundance: .; j_gene: TRBJ1-4; CDR3nt: TGTGCCAGCAGCCTGGGCGCCAATGAAAAACTGTTTTTT; CDR3aa: CASSLGANEKLFF
v_gene: TRBV5-1; d_gene: .; abundance: .; j_gene: TRBJ2-1; CDR3nt: TGCGCCAGCAGTGGAGGGACTTCGTCAATGGAGCAGTTCTTC; CDR3aa: CASSGGTSSMEQFF
v_gene: TRBV4-1; d_gene: .; abundance: few; j_gene: TRBJ2-3; CDR3nt: TGCGCCAGCAGCCAATTAAGGCAGGGGTACAGAGATACGCAGTATTTT; CDR3aa: CASSQLRQGYRDTQYF
v_gene: TRBV27; d_gene: .; abundance: .; j_gene: TRBJ2-3; CDR3nt: TGTGCCAGCAGTTTGGGGGCGGGGGACACAGATACGCAGTATTTT; CDR3aa: CASSLGAGDTDTQYF
v_gene: TRBV28; d_gene: TRBD1; abundance: .; j_gene: TRBJ1-4; CDR3nt: TGTGCCAGCAGTCCCCAGGGGGGTTGGGAAAAACTGTTTTTT; CDR3aa: CASSPQGGWEKLFF
v_gene: TRBV12-3/TRBV12-4; d_gene: .; abundance: few; j_gene: TRBJ2-6; CDR3nt: TGTGCCGGGGGTCGCTCTGGGGCCAACGTCCTGACTTTC; CDR3aa: CAGGRSGANVLTF
v_gene: TRBV3-1; d_gene: .; abundance: few; j_gene: TRBJ2-3; CDR3nt: TGTGCCAGGGGCGCAGATACGCAGTATTTT; CDR3aa: CARGADTQYF
v_gene: TRBV6-1; d_gene: .; abundance: .; j_gene: TRBJ2-1; CDR3nt: TGTGCCAGCAGTGAACCTCGATTGGGCTTAGGGGGGGGCAATGAGCAGTTCTTC; CDR3aa: CASSEPRLGLGGGNEQFF
v_gene: TRBV5-1; d_gene: TRBD2; abundance: .; j_gene: TRBJ2-4; CDR3nt: TGCGCCAGCAGCTTGGCGGATAGCGGGGGGCGAATCTACGTGCAGTACTTC; CDR3aa: CASSLADSGGRIYVQYF
v_gene: TRBV9; d_gene: TRBD2; abundance: .; j_gene: TRBJ2-3; CDR3nt: TGTGCCAGCAGTAAGCTAACTAGCGGCACCGTTGATACGCAGTATTTT; CDR3aa: CASSKLTSGTVDTQYF
v_gene: TRBV20-1; d_gene: .; abundance: few; j_gene: TRBJ2-1; CDR3nt: TGCAGTGCTAGAGATTGGAGGGGTTGGTCCAATGAGCAGTTCTTC; CDR3aa: CSARDWRGWSNEQFF
v_gene: TRBV6-5; d_gene: .; abundance: .; j_gene: TRBJ1-1; CDR3nt: TGTGCCAGCAGTACCGGACAGCAAGCTTTCTTT; CDR3aa: CASSTGQQAFF
v_gene: TRBV10-2; d_gene: .; abundance: .; j_gene: TRBJ1-5; CDR3nt: TGCGCCAGTGCAGGGGCCCAAGATCAGCCCCAGCATTTT; CDR3aa: CASAGAQDQPQHF
v_gene: TRBV20-1; d_gene: .; abundance: .; j_gene: TRBJ2-1; CDR3nt: TGCAGTGCCCCGACCCGCCTCGGCTCCTACAATGAGCAGTTCTTC; CDR3aa: CSAPTRLGSYNEQFF
v_gene: TRBV29-1; d_gene: TRBD1; abundance: many; j_gene: TRBJ2-7; CDR3nt: TGCAGCGCCCAAAGACAGGGCCGCCACGAGCAGTACTTC; CDR3aa: CSAQRQGRHEQYF
v_gene: TRBV20-1; d_gene: TRBD1; abundance: .; j_gene: TRBJ2-5; CDR3nt: TGCAGTGCTCCAGATAAAGACAGGGTAGGAGAGACCCAGTACTTC; CDR3aa: CSAPDKDRVGETQYF
v_gene: TRBV4-2; d_gene: .; abundance: once; j_gene: TRBJ1-2; CDR3nt: TGTGCCAGCAGCCAAGCCCTCTCCTCCCCACGCGGTCTCAGGAACTATGGCTACACCTTC; CDR3aa: CASSQALSSPRGLRNYGYTF
v_gene: TRBV5-1; d_gene: TRBD2; abundance: .; j_gene: TRBJ2-1; CDR3nt: TGCGCCAGCAGCGGTAGCGGGAATGAGCAGTTCTTC; CDR3aa: CASSGSGNEQFF
v_gene: TRBV7-8; d_gene: .; abundance: .; j_gene: TRBJ1-2; CDR3nt: TGTGCCACACGGGGGGTAAACGATGGCTACACCTTC; CDR3aa: CATRGVNDGYTF
v_gene: TRBV2; d_gene: TRBD1; abundance: .; j_gene: TRBJ2-7; CDR3nt: TGTGCCAGCAGTGCACACCGGGACAGGGGGGCCTACGAGCAGTACTTC; CDR3aa: CASSAHRDRGAYEQYF
v_gene: TRBV12-3/TRBV12-4; d_gene: .; abundance: .; j_gene: TRBJ1-2; CDR3nt: TGTGCCACCGGGTACAACTATGGCTACACCTTC; CDR3aa: CATGYNYGYTF
v_gene: TRBV28; d_gene: .; abundance: .; j_gene: TRBJ2-1; CDR3nt: TGTGCCAGCAGCAACTCGCGGTGGACGAGAGGGTACAATGAGCAGTTCTTC; CDR3aa: CASSNSRWTRGYNEQFF
v_gene: TRBV20-1; d_gene: .; abundance: few; j_gene: TRBJ1-5; CDR3nt: TGCAGTGCTAGAGATCAGAGGATGGGTAGCAATCAGCCCCAGCATTTT; CDR3aa: CSARDQRMGSNQPQHF
v_gene: TRBV6-5; d_gene: TRBD2; abundance: .; j_gene: TRBJ2-2; CDR3nt: TGTGCCAGCAGTTACTCGACTAGCGGGGGGGCCCTTCGCACCGGGGAGCTGTTTTTT; CDR3aa: CASSYSTSGGALRTGELFF
v_gene: TRBV6-5; d_gene: .; abundance: .; j_gene: TRBJ1-1; CDR3nt: TGTGCCAGCAGTTACTCGGTTTTGGGGGAAGCTTTCTTT; CDR3aa: CASSYSVLGEAFF
v_gene: TRBV5-5; d_gene: .; abundance: .; j_gene: TRBJ2-5; CDR3nt: TGTGCCAGCAGCCTAGCCGACGGTGGAATTGGAGAGACCCAGTACTTC; CDR3aa: CASSLADGGIGETQYF
v_gene: TRBV29-1; d_gene: .; abundance: few; j_gene: TRBJ2-1; CDR3nt: TGCAGCGTCGAGGCGGGGCCAACCAATGAGCAGTTCTTC; CDR3aa: CSVEAGPTNEQFF
v_gene: TRBV19; d_gene: TRBD1; abundance: once; j_gene: TRBJ2-5; CDR3nt: TGTGCCAGTAGAGACAGGGTAGAGACCCAGTACTTC; CDR3aa: CASRDRVETQYF
v_gene: TRBV10-1; d_gene: .; abundance: few; j_gene: TRBJ2-5; CDR3nt: TGCGCCAGCAGTGGCCCCTTTTGGGCAGACAAGAGTACCCAGTACTTC; CDR3aa: CASSGPFWADKSTQYF
v_gene: TRBV5-1; d_gene: .; abundance: few; j_gene: TRBJ2-7; CDR3nt: TGCGCCAGCAGCCCCCCGGGGGAGCAAGAGCAGTACTTC; CDR3aa: CASSPPGEQEQYF
v_gene: TRBV7-3; d_gene: .; abundance: few; j_gene: TRBJ2-5; CDR3nt: TGTGCCAGCAGCGGGCACCTAAAAGAGACCCAGTACTTC; CDR3aa: CASSGHLKETQYF
v_gene: TRBV11-2; d_gene: TRBD2; abundance: .; j_gene: TRBJ2-3; CDR3nt: TGTGCCAGCGACTTACCCGGGGGGGTAGATACGCAGTATTTT; CDR3aa: CASDLPGGVDTQYF
v_gene: TRBV19; d_gene: TRBD1; abundance: .; j_gene: TRBJ1-5; CDR3nt: TGTGCCAGTAGCGTCAGGGGGCCCTTTGGCAATCAGCCCCAGCATTTT; CDR3aa: CASSVRGPFGNQPQHF
v_gene: TRBV5-1; d_gene: .; abundance: few; j_gene: TRBJ2-1; CDR3nt: TGCGCCAGCAGCAAGGACGGATACAATGAGCAGTTCTTC; CDR3aa: CASSKDGYNEQFF
v_gene: TRBV5-1; d_gene: .; abundance: .; j_gene: TRBJ2-3; CDR3nt: TGCGCCAGCAGCTCCGGAGGGGGAGGAGATACGCAGTATTTT; CDR3aa: CASSSGGGGDTQYF
v_gene: TRBV12-3/TRBV12-4; d_gene: TRBD1; abundance: .; j_gene: TRBJ1-2; CDR3nt: TGTGCCAGCACCCGGAGTGGACAGGGGGCGCAGGGCTACACCTTC; CDR3aa: CASTRSGQGAQGYTF
v_gene: TRBV12-3/TRBV12-4; d_gene: .; abundance: many; j_gene: TRBJ2-7; CDR3nt: TGTGCCAGCAGTGCCCAGGGGGGAGCGGCGGCCTACGAGCAGTACTTC; CDR3aa: CASSAQGGAAAYEQYF
v_gene: TRBV7-8; d_gene: TRBD2; abundance: .; j_gene: TRBJ2-3; CDR3nt: TGTGCCAGCAGCTCACCAAGGCCTAGCGGGGGCCGAAGCACAGATACGCAGTATTTT; CDR3aa: CASSSPRPSGGRSTDTQYF
v_gene: TRBV4-1; d_gene: TRBD1; abundance: .; j_gene: TRBJ1-1; CDR3nt: TGCGCCAGCAGCCACCCCAACTCCGACAGGGGAGCTTTCTTT; CDR3aa: CASSHPNSDRGAFF
v_gene: TRBV7-9; d_gene: TRBD1; abundance: .; j_gene: TRBJ2-7; CDR3nt: TGTGCCAGCAGCTTTGGAGACAGGGGCTACGAGCAGTACTTC; CDR3aa: CASSFGDRGYEQYF
v_gene: TRBV29-1; d_gene: .; abundance: many; j_gene: TRBJ2-5; CDR3nt: TGCAGCGTTGATGGGGGAGAGACCCAGTACTTC; CDR3aa: CSVDGGETQYF
v_gene: TRBV3-1; d_gene: .; abundance: .; j_gene: TRBJ2-3; CDR3nt: TGTGCCAGCAGCCAAGATGCGTATCCGGGGGTGACAGATACGCAGTATTTT; CDR3aa: CASSQDAYPGVTDTQYF
v_gene: TRBV29-1; d_gene: TRBD2; abundance: many; j_gene: TRBJ2-1; CDR3nt: TGCAGCGTCTTCAGCGGGGTGGGACAGTTCTTC; CDR3aa: CSVFSGVGQFF
v_gene: TRBV27; d_gene: .; abundance: .; j_gene: TRBJ2-1; CDR3nt: TGTGCCAGCAAATCTCTTTTGTCGGGCTCCTACAATGAGCAGTTCTTC; CDR3aa: CASKSLLSGSYNEQFF
v_gene: TRBV20-1; d_gene: .; abundance: .; j_gene: TRBJ1-1; CDR3nt: TGCAGTGCCGTAGCCCTCTACGGGAACACTGAAGCTTTCTTT; CDR3aa: CSAVALYGNTEAFF
v_gene: TRBV6-5; d_gene: TRBD1; abundance: .; j_gene: TRBJ1-5; CDR3nt: TGTGCCAGCAGTCGGGACAGGGAACGTCAGCCCCAGCATTTT; CDR3aa: CASSRDRERQPQHF
v_gene: TRBV27; d_gene: .; abundance: .; j_gene: TRBJ2-1; CDR3nt: TGTGCCGGGCCGTCGGCTGGCGGCCACAATGAGCAGTTCTTC; CDR3aa: CAGPSAGGHNEQFF
v_gene: TRBV12-3/TRBV12-4; d_gene: TRBD1; abundance: few; j_gene: TRBJ1-2; CDR3nt: TGTGCCAGCAGTCCCGGGGACAGGGGGCTAAACTATGGCTACACCTTC; CDR3aa: CASSPGDRGLNYGYTF
v_gene: TRBV5-1; d_gene: TRBD1; abundance: .; j_gene: TRBJ1-2; CDR3nt: TGCGCCAGCAGCTTGTCGGGGACAGTTAACGATGGCTACACCTTC; CDR3aa: CASSLSGTVNDGYTF
v_gene: TRBV7-6; d_gene: .; abundance: many; j_gene: TRBJ2-7; CDR3nt: TGTGCCAGCAGCTTAGAATTCGGCGGATACGAGCAGTACTTC; CDR3aa: CASSLEFGGYEQYF
v_gene: TRBV10-3; d_gene: .; abundance: few; j_gene: TRBJ2-5; CDR3nt: TGTGCCATCAGTGCGGGACCCGAAGAGACCCAGTACTTC; CDR3aa: CAISAGPEETQYF
v_gene: TRBV3-1; d_gene: .; abundance: .; j_gene: TRBJ2-3; CDR3nt: TGTGCCAGCAGCCAAGAGGGGGGCTCCACAGATACGCAGTATTTT; CDR3aa: CASSQEGGSTDTQYF